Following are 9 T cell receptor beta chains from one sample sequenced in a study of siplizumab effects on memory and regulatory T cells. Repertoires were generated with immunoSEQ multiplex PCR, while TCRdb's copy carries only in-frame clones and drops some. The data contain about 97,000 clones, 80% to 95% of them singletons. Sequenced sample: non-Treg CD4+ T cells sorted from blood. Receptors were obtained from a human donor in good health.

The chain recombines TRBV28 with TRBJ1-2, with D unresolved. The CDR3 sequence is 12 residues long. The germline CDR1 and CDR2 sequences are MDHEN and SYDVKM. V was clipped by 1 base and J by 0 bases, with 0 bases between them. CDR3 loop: CASSLSNYGYTF. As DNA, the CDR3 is TGTGCCAGCAGTTTATCTAACTATGGCTACACCTTC.

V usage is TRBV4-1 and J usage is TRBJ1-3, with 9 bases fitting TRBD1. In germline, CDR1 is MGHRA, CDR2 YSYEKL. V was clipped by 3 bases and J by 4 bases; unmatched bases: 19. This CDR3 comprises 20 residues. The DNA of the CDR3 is TGCGCCAGCAGCCAGTCCTCCTCGGGACAGGGAATCCTATCCGGAAACACCATATATTTT. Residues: CASSQSSSGQGILSGNTIYF.

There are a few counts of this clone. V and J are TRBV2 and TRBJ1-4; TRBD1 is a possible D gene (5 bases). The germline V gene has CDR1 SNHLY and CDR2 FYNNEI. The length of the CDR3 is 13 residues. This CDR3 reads CAGRRGPNEKLFF. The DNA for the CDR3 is TGTGCTGGGCGTCGGGGACCTAATGAAAAACTGTTTTTT.

The CDR3 loop reads CASETRASTDTQYF. For the CDR3, the DNA is TGTGCCAGCGAGACTAGGGCTAGCACAGATACGCAGTATTTT. The V gene is TRBV6-1, the J gene TRBJ2-3, with D perhaps matching TRBD2 (6 bases). The CDR3 covers 14 residues. Trimming cost V 8 bases and J 0 bases, with 12 bases left between them. Germline CDR1 and CDR2: MNHNS and SASEGT.

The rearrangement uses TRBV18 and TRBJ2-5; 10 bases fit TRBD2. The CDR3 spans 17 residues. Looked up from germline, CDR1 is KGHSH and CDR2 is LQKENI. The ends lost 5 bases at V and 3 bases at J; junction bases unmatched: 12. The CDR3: CASSANLAGARKETQYF. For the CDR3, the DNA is TGTGCCAGCTCAGCGAATCTAGCGGGAGCACGAAAAGAGACCCAGTACTTC.

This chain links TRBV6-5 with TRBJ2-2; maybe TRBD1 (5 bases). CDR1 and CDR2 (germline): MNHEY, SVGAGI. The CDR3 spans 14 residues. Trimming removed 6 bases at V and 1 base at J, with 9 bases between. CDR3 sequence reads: CASSQDRNTGELFF. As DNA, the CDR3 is TGTGCCAGCAGCCAAGACAGGAACACCGGGGAGCTGTTTTTT.

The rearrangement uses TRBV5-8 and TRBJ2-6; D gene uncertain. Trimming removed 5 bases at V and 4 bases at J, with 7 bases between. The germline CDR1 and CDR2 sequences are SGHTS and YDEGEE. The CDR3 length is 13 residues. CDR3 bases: TGTGCCAGCAGGCGCGGAGGGGCCAACGTCCTGACTTTC. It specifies CASRRGGANVLTF.

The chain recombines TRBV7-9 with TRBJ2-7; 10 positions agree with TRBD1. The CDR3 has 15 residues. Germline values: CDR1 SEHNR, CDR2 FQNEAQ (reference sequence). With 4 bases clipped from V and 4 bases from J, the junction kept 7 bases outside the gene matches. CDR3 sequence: CASSSRGGQGYEQYF. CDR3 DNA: TGTGCCAGCAGCTCCCGGGGGGGACAGGGGTACGAGCAGTACTTC.

DNA of the CDR3: TGTGCCAGCAGCCTACTAGCGGGAGGGGGCACAGATACGCAGTATTTT. Encoded protein: CASSLLAGGGTDTQYF. This sequence joins TRBV2 and TRBJ2-3, with 13 bases matching TRBD2. With V trimmed by 6 bases and J by 1 base, 4 bases remained unmatched. Germline values: CDR1 SNHLY, CDR2 FYNNEI. This CDR3 has 16 amino acids.